This T cell receptor (beta chain) originates from a study of cytomegalovirus exposure and HLA in healthy donors. Study in general: An early release of data contained some 80 million unique TCRs, which came from HLA-typed donors.

A remark on this clone: Its antigen is not known.

Vbeta (60) and Jbeta (13) primers were used in the PCR. Here immunoSEQ multiplex PCR was the method, and the copy in TCRdb shows in-frame clones only, minus some. The table records about 92,000 clones, around four fifths of them present only once. Looked up from germline, CDR1 is SGHAT and CDR2 is FQNNGV. J lost 2 bases, V lost 6 bases, and 5 bases had no gene match. The CDR3 extends over 15 amino acids. Study-wide results and caveats: With later analysis, a missense DCLRE1C variant became linked to TCR beta V- and J-gene trimming.

Input material: PBMCs. The chain couples TRBV11-2 to TRBJ1-4; TRBD1 matches 8 bases. This TCR was recovered from a man over 45 in good health and CMV-seropositive. CDR3 protein: CASRLTGVTNEKLFF. CDR3 coding DNA: TGTGCCAGCAGGTTGACAGGGGTCACTAATGAAAAACTGTTTTTT.